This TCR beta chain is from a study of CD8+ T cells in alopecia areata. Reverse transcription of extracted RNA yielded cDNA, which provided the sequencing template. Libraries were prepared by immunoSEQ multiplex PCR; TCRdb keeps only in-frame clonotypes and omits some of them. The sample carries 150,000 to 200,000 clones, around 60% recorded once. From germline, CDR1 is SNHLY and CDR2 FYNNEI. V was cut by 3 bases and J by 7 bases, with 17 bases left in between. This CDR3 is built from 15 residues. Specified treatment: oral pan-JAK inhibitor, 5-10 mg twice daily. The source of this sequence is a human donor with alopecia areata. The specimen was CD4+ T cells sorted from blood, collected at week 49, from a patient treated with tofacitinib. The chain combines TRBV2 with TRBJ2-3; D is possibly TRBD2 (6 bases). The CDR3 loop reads CASSEGGALGYTQYF. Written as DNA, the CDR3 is TGTGCCAGCAGTGAGGGGGGTGCCCTGGGATATACGCAGTATTTT.